The 5 T cell receptor beta chains in this list originate from one sample, sequenced in a study of relationships among human T cell subsets. Semiquantitative ARM-PCR amplified T cell receptor alpha and beta CDR3 regions from mRNA. Exponential amplification used communal superprimers after tagged nested gene-specific primers in ARM-PCR. TCRdb re-called the multiplex PCR reads through MiXCR, storing one row per CDR3 protein. The sample includes fewer than 18,000 distinct CDR3 sequences, less than 80% of them seen just once. Sequencing was performed on total T cells sorted from blood. The source is a man aged 35 to 55 in good health.

The CDR3 DNA follows: TGTGCCAGCAGTGTAGCAGGGGGACACACCGGGGAGCTGTTTTTT. As protein: CASSVAGGHTGELFF. The chain couples TRBV6-1 to TRBJ2-2, with 7 bases lining up with TRBD1. The junction had 5 bases not matched to a gene; V was cut back by 4 bases and J by 3 bases. Germline V lookup: CDR1 MNHNS, CDR2 SASEGT. The CDR3 runs to 15 residues.

The rearrangement uses TRBV11-2 and TRBJ1-5; D uncertain. Germline V gene sequence: CDR1 SGHAT, CDR2 FQNNGV. The CDR3 covers 13 residues. V shed 2 bases and J shed 0 bases, with 2 bases lying between them. The CDR3 nucleotides are TGTGCCAGCAGCTTAACTAGCAATCAGCCCCAGCATTTT. Translating it yields CASSLTSNQPQHF.

The chain recombines TRBV11-2 with TRBJ2-7; 14 bases are shared with TRBD2. Unmatched junction bases numbered 12, after V lost 5 bases and J lost 3 bases. The CDR3 is 18 amino acids. Germline CDR1 and CDR2: SGHAT and FQNNGV. In DNA form, the CDR3 reads TGTGCCAGCAGCCTCACGGGACTAGCGGGAGTATGGTTCTACGAGCAGTACTTC. Translated, it gives CASSLTGLAGVWFYEQYF.

In its sample, this clonotype was seen once. V and J are TRBV29-1 and TRBJ1-1, with D hard to call. Germline V CDR1 and CDR2: SQVTM, ANQGSEA. The CDR3 has 11 amino acids. V was pared by 8 bases and J by 6 bases, with 13 bases between. As DNA, the CDR3 is TGCAGCCTTCGAATAGGGCCTGAAGCTTTCTTT. Its translation is CSLRIGPEAFF.

V usage is TRBV19 and J usage is TRBJ2-3; D might be TRBD1 or TRBD2, each matching 5 bases. Looked up from germline, CDR1 is LNHDA and CDR2 is SQIVND (reference sequence). The CDR3 spans 15 residues. V gave up 3 bases and J gave up 3 bases, with 13 bases separating them. This chain's CDR3 is CASSIDEWGTDTQYF. The CDR3 nucleotides read TGTGCCAGTAGTATCGACGAGTGGGGGACAGATACGCAGTATTTT.